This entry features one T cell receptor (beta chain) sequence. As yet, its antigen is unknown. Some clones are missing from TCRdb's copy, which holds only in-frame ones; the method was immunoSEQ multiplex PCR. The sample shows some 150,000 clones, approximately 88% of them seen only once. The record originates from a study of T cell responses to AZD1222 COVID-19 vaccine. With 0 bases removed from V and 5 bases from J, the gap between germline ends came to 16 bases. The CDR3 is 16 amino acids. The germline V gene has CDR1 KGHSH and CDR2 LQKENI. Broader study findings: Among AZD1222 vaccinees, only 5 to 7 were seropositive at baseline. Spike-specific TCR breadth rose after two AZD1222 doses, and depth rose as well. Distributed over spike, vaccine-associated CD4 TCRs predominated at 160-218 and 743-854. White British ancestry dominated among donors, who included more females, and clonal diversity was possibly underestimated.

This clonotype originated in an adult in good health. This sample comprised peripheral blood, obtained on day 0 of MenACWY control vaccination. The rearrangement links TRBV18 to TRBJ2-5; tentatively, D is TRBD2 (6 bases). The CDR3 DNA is TGTGCCAGCTCACCACCGCGGACTAAGGACGGGGAGACCCAGTACTTC. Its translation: CASSPPRTKDGETQYF. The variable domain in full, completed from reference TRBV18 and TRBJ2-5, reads NAGVMQNPRHLVRRRGQEARLRCSPMKGHSHVYWYRQLPEEGLKFMVYLQKENIIDESGMPKERFSAEFPKEGPSILRIQQVVRGDSAAYFCASSPPRTKDGETQYFGPGTRLLVL.